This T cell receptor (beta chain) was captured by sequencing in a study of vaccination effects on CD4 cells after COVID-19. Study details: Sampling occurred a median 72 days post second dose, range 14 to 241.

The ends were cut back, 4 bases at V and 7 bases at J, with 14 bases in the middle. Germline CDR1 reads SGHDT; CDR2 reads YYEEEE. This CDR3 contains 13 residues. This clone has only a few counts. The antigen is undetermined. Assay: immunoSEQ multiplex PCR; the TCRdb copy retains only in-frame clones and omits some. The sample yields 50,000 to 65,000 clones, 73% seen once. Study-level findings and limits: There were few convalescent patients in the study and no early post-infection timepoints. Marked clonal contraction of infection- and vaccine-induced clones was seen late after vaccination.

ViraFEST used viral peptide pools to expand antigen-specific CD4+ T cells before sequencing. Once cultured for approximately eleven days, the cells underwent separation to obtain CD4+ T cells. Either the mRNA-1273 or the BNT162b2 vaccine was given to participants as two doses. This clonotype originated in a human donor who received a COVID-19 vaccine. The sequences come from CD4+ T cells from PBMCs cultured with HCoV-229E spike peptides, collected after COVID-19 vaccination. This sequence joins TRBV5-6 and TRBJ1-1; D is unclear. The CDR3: CASSMRQGIEAFF. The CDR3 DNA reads TGTGCCAGCAGCATGAGACAAGGCATTGAAGCTTTCTTT.